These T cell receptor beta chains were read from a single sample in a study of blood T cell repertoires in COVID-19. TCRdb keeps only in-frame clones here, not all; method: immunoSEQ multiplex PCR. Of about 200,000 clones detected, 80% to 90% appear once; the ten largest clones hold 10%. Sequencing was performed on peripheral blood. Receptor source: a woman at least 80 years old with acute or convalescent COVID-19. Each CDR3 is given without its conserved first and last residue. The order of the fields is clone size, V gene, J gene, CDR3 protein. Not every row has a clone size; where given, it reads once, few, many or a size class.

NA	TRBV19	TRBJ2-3	ASSPTSLPDTQY
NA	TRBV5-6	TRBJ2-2	ASSLTGLNTGELF
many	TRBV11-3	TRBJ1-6	ASSLEGVNSPLH
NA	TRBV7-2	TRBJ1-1	ASSLGRALNTEAF
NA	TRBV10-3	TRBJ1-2	AIRGQGVYGYT
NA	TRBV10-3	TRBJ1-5	AIRGNSNQPQH
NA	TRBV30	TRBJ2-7	AWTGGFEQY
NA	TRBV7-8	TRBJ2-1	ASSLEPPLSGASYNEQF
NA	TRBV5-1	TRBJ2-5	ASSSLGANQETQY
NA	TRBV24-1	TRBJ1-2	ATRPTGVSGYT
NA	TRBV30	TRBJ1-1	AWSAQRTGGWDTEAF
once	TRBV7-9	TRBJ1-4	ASSPRQTNEKLF
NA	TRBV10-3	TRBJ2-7	AISVTSGSYEQY